The sequence of this T cell receptor (beta chain) was determined in a study of OX40 agonist ivuxolimab in advanced cancers. Study context: Enrollees could have had prior anti-PD-1, anti-PD-L1 or anti-CTLA-4 therapy, which around 43% had received.

Sequenced by immunoSEQ multiplex PCR; TCRdb stores in-frame clones only, minus some. The data contain 85,000 to 100,000 clones, 94% of them seen just once; the ten biggest clones take up 0.15% to 0.2%. The length of the CDR3 is 16 residues. V was shortened by 2 bases and J by 0 bases, with 11 bases between the two germline ends. CDR1 and CDR2 (germline): MDHEN, SYDVKM. This sequence was found in an adult with an advanced solid tumor such as melanoma, head and neck, liver or kidney cancer. The sample was CD4+ or CD8+ T cells sorted from blood, taken in a trial of the OX40 agonist ivuxolimab. This chain connects TRBV28 to TRBJ2-1; D is uncertain. Here the CDR3 reads CASSLPGPSSYNEQFF. The CDR3 DNA follows: TGTGCCAGCAGTTTACCGGGTCCGAGCTCCTACAATGAGCAGTTCTTC.